The sequence of this T cell receptor beta chain was determined in a study of T cells in localized non-small cell lung cancer. The table came from immunoSEQ multiplex PCR; TCRdb's copy has only in-frame clones and leaves some out. The profile covers over 25,000 clones, with about nine tenths appearing a single time and 0.9% to 1.2% taken by the ten largest. The CDR3 runs 14 residues. Germline-derived CDR1 and CDR2 are SGHRS and YFSETQ. V was cut by 2 bases and J by 5 bases, with 13 bases left in between. For this clone: Antigen: not known.

Notes on the study in general: Elevated circulating T cell density in blood was associated with longer overall survival. Clonality peaked in uninvolved adjacent lung rather than tumor.

This rearrangement joins TRBV5-1 to TRBJ2-5, with D perhaps assigned TRBD1 or TRBD2 (6 bases each). The receptor comes from a woman aged 40 to 75 with stage I lung adenocarcinoma. The sequenced sample was peripheral blood, obtained before any cancer treatment. The CDR3 DNA sequence: TGCGCCAGCAGCTTTGGGCAGGGGAGGGAGACCCAGTACTTC. This sequence encodes CASSFGQGRETQYF.